Detailed here is one T cell receptor beta chain. Its binding antigen is unknown. The input lacks base qualities; no much larger clone sits a single base away. A distance of 17 bases separates the germline ends of V and J, which lose 5 bases and 4 bases respectively. The CDR3, from cysteine to phenylalanine, totals 15 residues. Only the CDR3 DNA is retained, 45 bases long and in frame from the first base. CDR1 and CDR2, per the germline V gene (reference sequence), are LNHDA and SQIVND. The treatment or condition label, as the study defines it: over 15 received Ad26.COV2.S at low or high dose, single or two shots; five or six received placebo; per-sample allocation not given. Repertoires of vaccine and placebo recipients were sequenced from samples taken on day 63 after the first injection. In Cohort 1b, roughly 25 adults aged 18-55 years were enrolled at a single site in Boston, USA, between 29 July and 7 August 2020. Ad26.COV2.S was a replication-incompetent adenovirus type 26 vector that expressed a prefusion-stabilized SARS-CoV-2 spike protein derived from the original Wuhan strain.

The data belong to a study of Ad26.COV2.S vaccination and SARS-CoV-2 variants (dated by TCRdb to the early 2020s). At the level of the whole study: Donors in the vaccine arm were drawn from COV1001, a phase I-IIa trial of Ad26.COV2.S in healthy adults that was multicentre, randomized, double-blind and placebo-controlled. Ad26.COV2.S was administered intramuscularly at 5 x 10^10 or 1 x 10^11 viral particles, either as a single shot or as two shots given 56 days apart. The specificity and breadth of SARS-CoV-2-reactive T cell receptors after Ad26.COV2.S vaccination were assessed by TCRbeta repertoire sequencing. A total of about 30 samples were included in the TCR-sequenced set, comprising some 20 Ad26.COV2.S vaccine recipients, 5 placebo recipients and 8 SARS-CoV-2 convalescent individuals. Participants in the trial were split at random into five groups of five each, receiving low-dose or high-dose Ad26.COV2.S once or twice, or else placebo on both occasions. Investigators did not know the trial group allocation while performing experiments and assessing outcomes. The paper's findings and limits, for the study overall: Non-spike TCR breadth was comparable between vaccine and placebo recipients, consistent with the vaccine containing only spike. After vaccination, substantial breadth of spike-specific CD8+ and CD4+ T cell responses was reported. The authors noted that total T cell responses may have been underestimated by the TCR breadth and depth analyses. Spike-specific TCR breadth was higher in Ad26.COV2.S recipients than in placebo recipients (P = 0.0014). The study lacked the statistical power to compare responses across vaccine doses or regimens.

The immunoSEQ Assay was used to sequence TCRbeta CDR3 regions. After extraction, genomic DNA underwent amplification by bias-controlled multiplex PCR, followed by high-throughput sequencing. Per the source publication's procedure: To quantify the absolute abundance of each unique TCRbeta CDR3 region, sequences were collapsed and filtered. T cell fraction was estimated by normalizing TCRbeta template counts to usable DNA, which was measured by amplifying reference genes present in all nucleated cells. Repertoire TCRs were annotated as SARS-CoV-2-specific when V gene, CDR3 amino acid sequence and J gene were exactly matched to a known reactive TCR set. MIRA supplied the reference SARS-CoV-2 TCR set, which was filtered for enrichment in COVID-19-positive ImmuneCODE repertoires so that public or cross-reactive TCRs were removed. Drawing on the MIRA antigens, annotated TCRs were analysed further at the level of specific ORF or position within ORF. Breadth was defined as the number of annotated unique rearrangements divided by the total number of unique productive rearrangements, and depth was defined as the summed frequency of the annotated unique rearrangements. Two-sided Wilcoxon rank-sum tests were used to compare TCR breadth between groups. TCRdb retrieved this table from immuneACCESS and kept in-frame rearrangements only. Not all clones are present; in checked studies, unresolved V genes account for under half, and no reason is known for the remainder. V, J and clone size are taken as reported in that table, and D and trimming were inferred from the DNA itself. The sample table contains approximately 420,000 clones; only one count was recorded for around 87% of them. Jointly, the top ten make up approximately 4% of the sample.

The sequencing here drew on peripheral blood, taken in a trial of Ad26.COV2.S vaccine versus placebo. The rearranged chain carries TRBV19 and TRBJ1-1; a confident D gene designation cannot be given. The sequence came from a person aged 18 to 59 who received the Ad26.COV2.S COVID-19 vaccine or a placebo. The CDR3 reads CASSLGVRIGTEAFF. At the DNA level, the sequence is TGTGCCAGTAGTCTCGGCGTAAGGATTGGCACTGAAGCTTTCTTT.